The rows below give T cell receptor beta chains drawn from one sample of a study of T cell responses to AZD1222 COVID-19 vaccine. TCRdb keeps only in-frame clones here, not all; method: immunoSEQ multiplex PCR. The data show about 200,000 clones, about 94% seen once. Sample: peripheral blood, taken 28 days after the second dose of the MenACWY control vaccine. The receptors derive from an adult who received the MenACWY meningococcal vaccine as a control. CDR3s leave out the opening cysteine and the closing phenylalanine or tryptophan. Fields, in order: V gene, CDR3 length, J gene, CDR3 protein.

>TRBV7-3|11|TRBJ2-3
ASSLSEQDTQY
>TRBV5-1|11|TRBJ1-4
ASSPAVNEKLF
>TRBV28|11|TRBJ1-3
ASSPGQGNTIY
>TRBV11-2|11|TRBJ1-2
ASSFSRSNGYT
>TRBV7-9|12|TRBJ2-1
ASSLPGESYEQF
>TRBV6-5|12|TRBJ1-3
ASRTGTAGNTIY
>TRBV9|14|TRBJ2-5
ASSSGLSLAQETQY
>TRBV30|9|TRBJ1-4
AWRRGEKLF
>TRBV5-5|15|TRBJ2-2
ASSPPAGRRGTGELF
>TRBV27|11|TRBJ1-2
ASSRGQGAMDT
>TRBV28|14|TRBJ1-5
ASSGGPQGQSQPQH
>TRBV14|12|TRBJ2-7
ASSPQEVPYEQY
>TRBV18|12|TRBJ2-1
ASSPRTSVDEQF
>TRBV2|12|TRBJ2-1
ASSSGRNYNEQF
>TRBV6-4|10|TRBJ2-1
ATAGPGNEQF
>TRBV5-1|13|TRBJ2-1
ASSSTSGRHNEQF
>TRBV7-3|10|TRBJ2-3
ASSSGGDTQY
>TRBV6-2/TRBV6-3|14|TRBJ1-5
ASSYQGPRFNQPQH
>TRBV10-3|13|TRBJ2-3
AISDGGTGLDTQY
>TRBV6-1|12|TRBJ1-1
ASSEVRGNTEAF
>TRBV25-1|13|TRBJ1-5
ASSDGRGPNQPQH
>TRBV2|14|TRBJ1-4
ASRRDRGGSNEKLF
>TRBV7-9|14|TRBJ1-2
ASSPGQDRGLYGYT
>TRBV7-2|12|TRBJ2-7
ASRWDRGPFKQY
>TRBV27|12|TRBJ1-1
ASSRGTVNTEAF
>TRBV2|13|TRBJ1-5
ASSEAGGVDQPQH
>TRBV2|12|TRBJ2-7
ASSGGTATYEQY
>TRBV30|11|TRBJ1-2
AWAPTGNYGYT
>TRBV15|13|TRBJ2-2
ATSRGQGITGELF
>TRBV27|13|TRBJ2-7
ASSKAGTGPYEQY
>TRBV7-9|13|TRBJ2-5
ASLSGQSLWETQY
>TRBV4-1|13|TRBJ2-7
ATFLGGPTQYEQY
>TRBV6-4|12|TRBJ2-2
ASSASSATGELF
>TRBV11-2|13|TRBJ1-2
ASSLDLGGPYGYT
>TRBV6-5|13|TRBJ1-2
ASSPGGRGGYGYT
>TRBV28|14|TRBJ2-7
ASSLARAGIHDEQY
>TRBV5-4|15|TRBJ2-1
ASSSGREGLRRGEQF
>TRBV6-5|13|TRBJ2-1
ASRAGANLYNEQF
>TRBV12-3/TRBV12-4|9|TRBJ2-4
ASSLGTEQY
>TRBV29-1|11|TRBJ1-1
SVVGTGGTEAF
>TRBV29-1|12|TRBJ2-2
SVGGGGSTGELF
>TRBV10-3|13|TRBJ2-5
AISQLGTGGETQY
>TRBV28|13|TRBJ2-6
ASSRDSSGANVLT
>TRBV5-4|14|TRBJ2-1
ASSSGLAGSYNEQF
>TRBV14|12|TRBJ1-4
ASSRQGAGEKLF
>TRBV5-1|17|TRBJ1-2
ASSSTGASGLRWNYGYT
>TRBV2|12|TRBJ2-1
AGKGQSSYNEQF
>TRBV19|14|TRBJ2-5
ASSSPSGAGGETQY
>TRBV28|9|TRBJ1-1
ATRENTEAF
>TRBV7-9|13|TRBJ1-4
ASLKATGANEKLF
>TRBV5-1|14|TRBJ1-4
ASSPVLQGLNEKLF
>TRBV2|10|TRBJ1-5
ASSDVSQPQH
>TRBV5-1|13|TRBJ2-2
ASSPRDVNTGELF
>TRBV25-1|13|TRBJ2-2
ASSEAGPNTGELF
>TRBV28|11|TRBJ1-5
ASRIDSNQPQH
>TRBV6-2/TRBV6-3|10|TRBJ1-1
ASSPGNTEAF
>TRBV9|13|TRBJ2-3
ASSVGPGDTDTQY
>TRBV6-5|13|TRBJ1-4
ASSYSGQGLVKLF